This T cell receptor (beta chain) was profiled in a study of regulatory dendritic cells for organ transplantation. Study results and caveats: Between individuals, the alloreactive memory CD8+ T cell pool differed considerably.

In regard to this clone: Its antigen is unidentified.

The CDR3 spans 16 residues. V was pared by 5 bases and J by 0 bases, with 13 bases between. The V gene's germline CDR1 is MDHEN and CDR2 SYDVKM. Some clones are missing from TCRdb's copy, which holds only in-frame ones; the method was immunoSEQ multiplex PCR. The sample shows about 34,000 clones, about 89% of them seen only once. J is TRBJ2-2 and V is TRBV28; weak D call: TRBD1 (5 bases). The source of this sequence is a human donor in good health. The sequencing input was naive CD4+ T cells from blood. The subset here: CD45RA+ naive T cells. The CDR3, as DNA: TGTGCCAGCAGTCTAGGTGACAGAACGAACACCGGGGAGCTGTTTTTT. Its translation: CASSLGDRTNTGELFF.